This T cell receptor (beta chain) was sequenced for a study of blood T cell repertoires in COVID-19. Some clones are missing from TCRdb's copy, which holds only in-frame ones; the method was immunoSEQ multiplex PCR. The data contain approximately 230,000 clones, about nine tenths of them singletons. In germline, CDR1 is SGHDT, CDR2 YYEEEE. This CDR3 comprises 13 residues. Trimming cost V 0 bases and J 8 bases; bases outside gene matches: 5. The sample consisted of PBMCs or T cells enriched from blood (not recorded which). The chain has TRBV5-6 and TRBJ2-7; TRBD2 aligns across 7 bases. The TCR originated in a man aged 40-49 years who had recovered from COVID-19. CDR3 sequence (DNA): TGTGCCAGCAGCTTGGGACTAGCATTAAAGCAGTACTTC. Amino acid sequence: CASSLGLALKQYF.